A selection of T cell receptor beta chains follows, all from one sample in a study of cytomegalovirus exposure and HLA in healthy donors. Using immunoSEQ multiplex PCR, the repertoire was profiled, and TCRdb retains in-frame clones only, with some absent. The table includes 100,000 to 150,000 clones, 80% to 90% detected once. The specimen sequenced was PBMCs. The receptors come from a woman aged 40 to 50 in good health and CMV-seropositive. Each CDR3 is given with its conserved first and last residue. A D gene is named only where the DNA matches it firmly. Not every row has a clone size; where given, it reads once, few, many or a size class.

v_call	clone_size	d_call	j_call	cdr3_aa	cdr3_nt
TRBV10-3	-	TRBD1	TRBJ1-6	CAISGGQYNSPLHF	TGTGCCATCAGTGGGGGACAGTATAATTCACCCCTCCACTTT
TRBV27	-	-	TRBJ2-7	CASSFGGMGIEQYF	TGTGCCAGCAGTTTTGGGGGGATGGGGATCGAGCAGTACTTC
TRBV19	-	-	TRBJ1-5	CASSSPSGGAGQPQHF	TGTGCCAGTAGTAGTCCCTCGGGGGGCGCGGGGCAGCCCCAGCATTTT
TRBV6-6	-	TRBD1	TRBJ2-1	CASIPGTVLGEQFF	TGTGCCAGCATCCCCGGGACAGTTCTTGGTGAGCAGTTCTTC
TRBV29-1	few	-	TRBJ2-7	CSVVEGRRSYEQYF	TGCAGCGTTGTGGAGGGCCGACGATCCTACGAGCAGTACTTC
TRBV9	-	-	TRBJ2-3	CASSVNSLADTQYF	TGTGCCAGCAGCGTAAACTCTCTAGCGGATACGCAGTATTTT
TRBV20-1	-	-	TRBJ1-1	CSAELPEAFF	TGCAGTGCCGAGTTGCCTGAAGCTTTCTTT
TRBV6-6	-	-	TRBJ2-3	CATAADTQYF	TGTGCCACCGCGGCAGATACGCAGTATTTT
TRBV9	-	TRBD2	TRBJ2-5	CASSVLASGGGETQYF	TGTGCCAGCAGCGTATTGGCTAGCGGAGGAGGGGAGACCCAGTACTTC
TRBV19	once	TRBD2	TRBJ2-1	CASSILTSGYNEQFF	TGTGCCAGTAGTATATTGACTAGCGGATACAATGAGCAGTTCTTC
TRBV6-5	-	TRBD1	TRBJ1-3	CASSRQGYSGNTIYF	TGTGCCAGCAGCCGACAGGGTTACTCTGGAAACACCATATATTTT
TRBV18	-	-	TRBJ1-1	CASLPNRDMNTEAFF	TGTGCCAGCTTACCCAACAGGGACATGAACACTGAAGCTTTCTTT
TRBV5-1	-	-	TRBJ1-1	CASSLVWGGTMNAEAFF	TGCGCCAGCAGCTTGGTATGGGGGGGCACCATGAACGCTGAAGCTTTCTTT
TRBV11-2	-	TRBD2	TRBJ2-1	CASSLPGLAGGEQFF	TGTGCCAGCAGCTTACCGGGACTAGCGGGAGGTGAGCAGTTCTTC
TRBV19	-	TRBD2	TRBJ2-7	CASSIAGGYEQYF	TGTGCCAGTAGTATAGCGGGGGGCTACGAGCAGTACTTC
TRBV7-2	few	-	TRBJ1-5	CASSLAGGRYQPQHF	TGTGCCAGCAGCCTAGCAGGCGGCCGGTATCAGCCCCAGCATTTT
TRBV7-2	-	-	TRBJ2-1	CASSEDYPRNEQFF	TGTGCCAGCAGCGAGGACTATCCCCGTAATGAGCAGTTCTTC
TRBV14	-	-	TRBJ1-1	CASSQDRAAGITEAFF	TGTGCCAGCAGCCAAGATCGAGCGGCGGGCATCACTGAAGCTTTCTTT
TRBV7-3	-	TRBD1	TRBJ2-3	CASSLRDRAGSDTQYF	TGTGCCAGCAGCTTGAGGGACAGGGCGGGATCCGATACGCAGTATTTT
TRBV7-9	-	TRBD1	TRBJ1-1	CASSPGQGNTEAFF	TGTGCCAGCAGTCCCGGACAGGGAAACACTGAAGCTTTCTTT
TRBV4-2	-	TRBD2	TRBJ2-5	CASSPSGGDRETQYF	TGTGCCAGCAGCCCTAGCGGGGGGGACAGGGAGACCCAGTACTTC
TRBV11-3	once	-	TRBJ2-7	CASSPGGGGGYEQYF	TGTGCCAGCAGCCCCGGTGGGGGGGGCGGATACGAGCAGTACTTC
TRBV29-1	-	-	TRBJ2-6	CSVGQSGANVLTF	TGCAGCGTGGGGCAATCTGGGGCCAACGTCCTGACTTTC
TRBV9	-	TRBD1	TRBJ1-5	CASSGDRGGPQHF	TGTGCCAGCAGCGGCGACAGGGGTGGGCCCCAGCATTTT
TRBV11-2	once	-	TRBJ1-1	CASSSRAEAFF	TGTGCCAGCAGTTCAAGAGCTGAAGCTTTCTTT
TRBV5-1	-	-	TRBJ2-5	CASSKDYQETQYF	TGCGCCAGCAGCAAGGACTACCAAGAGACCCAGTACTTC
TRBV19	-	-	TRBJ1-1	CASSTTRGMNTEAFF	TGTGCCAGTAGTACAACACGCGGGATGAACACTGAAGCTTTCTTT
TRBV14	once	-	TRBJ2-7	CASSERDPWGGIRYEQYF	TGTGCCAGCAGCGAACGAGATCCCTGGGGCGGGATACGATACGAGCAGTACTTC
TRBV9	-	-	TRBJ2-5	CASSVTGVGETQYF	TGTGCCAGCAGCGTCACGGGAGTAGGAGAGACCCAGTACTTC
TRBV6-5	once	TRBD1	TRBJ1-2	CASSYGQGGSNYGYTF	TGTGCCAGCAGTTATGGACAGGGCGGGTCTAACTATGGCTACACCTTC
TRBV28	-	-	TRBJ2-1	CASSRPDKYNEQFF	TGTGCCAGCAGTCGCCCTGACAAATACAATGAGCAGTTCTTC
TRBV4-1	-	TRBD2	TRBJ2-3	CASSQRGEPGLAGLRTDTQYF	TGCGCCAGCAGCCAAAGGGGGGAACCGGGACTAGCGGGGTTGAGAACAGATACGCAGTATTTT
TRBV5-4	-	TRBD1	TRBJ2-3	CASSRDRGSSTQYF	TGTGCCAGCAGCCGGGACAGGGGCTCAAGTACGCAGTATTTT
TRBV6-1	-	-	TRBJ2-4	CASSSDRGNIQYF	TGTGCCAGCAGTTCAGACCGGGGGAACATTCAGTACTTC
TRBV4-3	-	TRBD1	TRBJ2-1	CASSQDVFGTGRNEQFF	TGCGCCAGCAGCCAAGACGTTTTTGGGACAGGGAGGAATGAGCAGTTCTTC
TRBV2	-	-	TRBJ2-5	CASSALGQQPQETQYF	TGTGCCAGCAGCGCCCTGGGACAACAACCCCAAGAGACCCAGTACTTC
TRBV6-4	-	-	TRBJ2-6	CASSQDTSGANVLTF	TGTGCCAGCAGTCAGGATACTTCTGGGGCCAACGTCCTGACTTTC
TRBV5-1	-	TRBD2	TRBJ2-5	CASSRSGTSLYETQYF	TGCGCCAGCAGCCGGTCAGGGACTAGCTTGTACGAGACCCAGTACTTC
TRBV25-1	-	TRBD1	TRBJ2-5	CASSVTGVDRETQYF	TGTGCCAGCAGTGTAACAGGGGTTGACAGGGAGACCCAGTACTTC
TRBV1	-	-	TRBJ1-2	CTSSQDRKTGLKTF	TGCACCAGCAGCCAAGATCGGAAGACAGGTTTGAAAACCTTC
TRBV9	once	TRBD2	TRBJ2-7	CASSPGASGTYEQYF	TGTGCCAGCAGCCCTGGGGCTAGCGGGACCTACGAGCAGTACTTC
TRBV5-6	-	-	TRBJ1-3	CASSFGIQAPNTIYF	TGTGCCAGCAGCTTTGGGATACAGGCCCCAAACACCATATATTTT
TRBV10-3	-	-	TRBJ2-5	CAISGGQRETQYF	TGTGCCATCAGTGGGGGCCAGAGAGAGACCCAGTACTTC
TRBV7-2	once	-	TRBJ1-4	CVRAGIPLNEKLFF	TGTGTAAGGGCAGGGATCCCCCTCAATGAAAAACTGTTTTTT
TRBV4-3	-	-	TRBJ2-7	CASSQDLVRVGYEQCF	TGCGCCAGCAGCCAAGATCTCGTCAGGGTGGGGTACGAGCAGTGCTTC
TRBV4-1	few	-	TRBJ2-2	CASSQDGEAANTGELFF	TGCGCCAGCAGCCAAGATGGGGAGGCAGCTAACACCGGGGAGCTGTTTTTT
TRBV27	-	TRBD2	TRBJ2-5	CASGPGLAGGPETQYF	TGTGCCAGCGGTCCCGGTCTAGCGGGGGGCCCCGAGACCCAGTACTTC
TRBV7-9	-	-	TRBJ2-2	CASSLALADHTGELFF	TGTGCCAGCAGCTTAGCTTTAGCGGACCACACCGGGGAGCTGTTTTTT
TRBV29-1	few	TRBD1	TRBJ2-5	CSADRGQETQYF	TGCAGCGCAGACAGGGGTCAAGAGACCCAGTACTTC
TRBV18	once	TRBD1	TRBJ2-7	CASSPGTGIYEQYF	TGTGCCAGCTCACCAGGGACAGGGATCTACGAGCAGTACTTC
TRBV27	-	-	TRBJ2-3	CASRRVSTDTQYF	TGTGCCAGCAGGAGAGTAAGCACAGATACGCAGTATTTT
TRBV7-2	-	-	TRBJ1-1	CASSLGGDRPNTEAFF	TGTGCCAGCAGCTTAGGCGGAGACAGGCCGAACACTGAAGCTTTCTTT
TRBV5-6	once	-	TRBJ1-1	CASSQRQNTEAFF	TGTGCCAGCAGCCAGAGACAGAACACTGAAGCTTTCTTT
TRBV19	-	TRBD1	TRBJ1-1	CASSIGGGRSTNTEAFF	TGTGCCAGTAGTATAGGAGGGGGCAGATCTACGAACACTGAAGCTTTCTTT
TRBV27	-	-	TRBJ1-1	CASSSRQGIPEAFF	TGTGCCAGCAGTTCTAGGCAGGGGATACCTGAAGCTTTCTTT
TRBV7-9	once	TRBD1	TRBJ2-3	CASSSTQGDTQYF	TGTGCCAGCAGCTCTACACAGGGGGATACGCAGTATTTT
TRBV30	-	-	TRBJ1-1	CAWGERTENTEAFF	TGTGCCTGGGGGGAACGGACAGAGAACACTGAAGCTTTCTTT